This T cell receptor (beta chain) was documented in a study of T cells after yellow fever vaccination. Trimming took 3 bases from V and 2 from J, leaving 10 bases between them. CDR1 is SGHVS, CDR2 FQNEAQ, per germline. The CDR3 sequence is 15 residues long. One entry per CDR3 protein, called by TCRdb with MiXCR from the 5' RACE reads. The table shows roughly 330,000 distinct CDR3 sequences, with around 6.8% occurring only once. The chain combines TRBV7-8 with TRBJ2-2; D is uncertain. The sequenced sample was PBMCs, obtained about 49 days after the first yellow fever vaccination. The TCR sequence derives from a man between 18 and 35 years old who received the YFV17D yellow fever vaccine. CDR3 in DNA: TGTGCCAGCAGCTTTTTAACCGTAAACACCGGGGAGCTGTTTTTT. Its protein product is CASSFLTVNTGELFF.